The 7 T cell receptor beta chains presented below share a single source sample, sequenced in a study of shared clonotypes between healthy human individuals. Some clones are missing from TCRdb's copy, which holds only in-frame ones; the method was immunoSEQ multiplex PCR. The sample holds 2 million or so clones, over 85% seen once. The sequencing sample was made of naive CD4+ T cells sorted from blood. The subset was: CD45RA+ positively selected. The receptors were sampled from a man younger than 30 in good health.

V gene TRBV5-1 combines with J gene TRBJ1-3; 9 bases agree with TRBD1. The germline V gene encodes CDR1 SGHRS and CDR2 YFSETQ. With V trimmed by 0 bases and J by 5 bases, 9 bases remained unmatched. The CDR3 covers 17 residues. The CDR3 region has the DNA TGCGCCAGCAGCTTGGTAGGTGGGACAGGGCGTAGAAACACCATATATTTT. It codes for CASSLVGGTGRRNTIYF.

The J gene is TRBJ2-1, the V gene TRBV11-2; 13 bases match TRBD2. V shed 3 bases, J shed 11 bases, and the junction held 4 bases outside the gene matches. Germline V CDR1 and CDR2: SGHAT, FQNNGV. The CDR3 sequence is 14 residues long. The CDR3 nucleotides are TGTGCCAGCAGCTTGGGGACTAGCGGGACCCAGCAGTTCTTC. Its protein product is CASSLGTSGTQQFF.

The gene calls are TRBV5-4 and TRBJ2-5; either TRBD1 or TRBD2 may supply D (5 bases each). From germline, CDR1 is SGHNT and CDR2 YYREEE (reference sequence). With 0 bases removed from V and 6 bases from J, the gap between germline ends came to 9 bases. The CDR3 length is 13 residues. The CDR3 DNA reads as TGTGCCAGCAGCTTGGAGGGACGCAAGACCCAGTACTTC. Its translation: CASSLEGRKTQYF.

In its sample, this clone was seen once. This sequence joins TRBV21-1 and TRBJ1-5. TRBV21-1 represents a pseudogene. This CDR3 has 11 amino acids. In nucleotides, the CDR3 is TGTGCCAGCTTAAGCAATCAGCCCCAGCATTTT. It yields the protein CASLSNQPQHF.

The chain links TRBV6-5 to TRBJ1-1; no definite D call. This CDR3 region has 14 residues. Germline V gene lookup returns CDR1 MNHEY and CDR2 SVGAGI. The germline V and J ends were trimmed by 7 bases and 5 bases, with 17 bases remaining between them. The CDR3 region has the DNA TGTGCCAGCACCCCGACGTGGACGGGAACTGAAGCTTTCTTT. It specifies CASTPTWTGTEAFF.

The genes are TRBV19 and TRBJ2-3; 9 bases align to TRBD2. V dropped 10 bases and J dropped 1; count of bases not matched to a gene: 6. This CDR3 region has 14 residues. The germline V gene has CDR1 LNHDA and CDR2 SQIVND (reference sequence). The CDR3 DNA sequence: TGTGCCACCTCGGCTAGCGGGGGCACAGATACGCAGTATTTT. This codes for CATSASGGTDTQYF.

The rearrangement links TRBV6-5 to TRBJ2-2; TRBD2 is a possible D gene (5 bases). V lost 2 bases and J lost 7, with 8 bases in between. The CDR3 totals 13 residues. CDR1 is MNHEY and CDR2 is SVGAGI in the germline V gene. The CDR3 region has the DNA TGTGCCAGCAGTTACGGACTGAACGGGGAGCTGTTTTTT. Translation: CASSYGLNGELFF.